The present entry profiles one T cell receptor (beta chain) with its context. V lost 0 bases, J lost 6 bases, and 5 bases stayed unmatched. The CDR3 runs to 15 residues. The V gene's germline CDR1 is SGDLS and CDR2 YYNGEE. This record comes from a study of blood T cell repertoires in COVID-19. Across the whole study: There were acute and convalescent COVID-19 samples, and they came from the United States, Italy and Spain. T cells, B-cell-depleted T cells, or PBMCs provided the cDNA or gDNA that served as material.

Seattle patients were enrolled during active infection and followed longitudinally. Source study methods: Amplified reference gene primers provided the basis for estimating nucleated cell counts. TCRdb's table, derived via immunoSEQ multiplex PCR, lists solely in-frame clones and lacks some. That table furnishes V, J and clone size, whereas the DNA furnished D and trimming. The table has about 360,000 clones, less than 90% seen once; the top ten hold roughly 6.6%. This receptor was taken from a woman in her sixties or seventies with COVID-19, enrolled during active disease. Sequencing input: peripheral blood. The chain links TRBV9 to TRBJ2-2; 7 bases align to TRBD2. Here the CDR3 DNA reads TGTGCCAGCAGCGTAGGGCGGGGGTACCCCGGGGAGCTGTTTTTT. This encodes CASSVGRGYPGELFF.